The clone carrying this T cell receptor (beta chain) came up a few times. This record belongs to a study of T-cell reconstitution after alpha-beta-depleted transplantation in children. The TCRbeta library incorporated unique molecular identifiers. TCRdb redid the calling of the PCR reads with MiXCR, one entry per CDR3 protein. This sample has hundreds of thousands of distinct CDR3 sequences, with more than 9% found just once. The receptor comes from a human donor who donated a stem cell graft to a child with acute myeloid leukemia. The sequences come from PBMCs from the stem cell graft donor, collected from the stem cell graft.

DNA of the CDR3: TGCGCCAGCGAAAAACGGGAAGCCTACGAGCAGTACTTC. Protein product: CASEKREAYEQYF. This chain connects TRBV5-1 to TRBJ2-7; D perhaps matches TRBD2 (5 bases). This CDR3 is 13 amino acids long. The V end lost 7 bases, the J end lost 2 bases, and 13 bases lay between the germline ends. Germline V gene data show CDR1 as SGHRS and CDR2 as YFSETQ.